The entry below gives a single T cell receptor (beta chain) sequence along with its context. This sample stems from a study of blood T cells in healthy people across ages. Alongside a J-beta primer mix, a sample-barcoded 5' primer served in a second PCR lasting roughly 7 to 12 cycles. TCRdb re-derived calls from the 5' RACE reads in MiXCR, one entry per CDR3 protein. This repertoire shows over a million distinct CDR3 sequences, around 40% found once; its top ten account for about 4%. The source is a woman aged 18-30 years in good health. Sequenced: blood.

The CDR3 here is CASSGGAGGGNEQFF. DNA of the CDR3: TGTGCCAGTAGTGGCGGAGCGGGAGGGGGCAATGAGCAGTTCTTC. The V and J genes are TRBV19 and TRBJ2-1, with 10 bases that match TRBD2. The J segment lost 6 bases and the V segment lost 5 bases, leaving 7 bases of the junction unmatched. CDR3 length: 15 amino acids. Germline values: CDR1 LNHDA, CDR2 SQIVND (reference sequence).